Listed here are 18 T cell receptor beta chains from one sample, sequenced in a study of shared clonotypes between healthy human individuals. The table came from immunoSEQ multiplex PCR; TCRdb's copy has only in-frame clones and leaves some out. Among about 2 million clones listed, 85% to 95% were seen once. The specimen was naive CD4+ T cells sorted from blood. Regarding subset: CD45RA+ positively selected. The origin of the receptors is a man between 18 and 35 years old in good health.

The chain employs TRBV7-2 and TRBJ1-5, with a tentative D call TRBD1 (6 bases). Germline CDR1 is SGHTA and CDR2 is FQGNSA. This CDR3 has 18 residues. The germline V and J ends were trimmed by 5 bases and 1 base, with 21 bases remaining between them. Written as DNA, the CDR3 is TGTGCCAGCAGCCCCCTGGCGCTTCAAGGGGGGAGCAATCAGCCCCAGCATTTT. Amino acid sequence: CASSPLALQGGSNQPQHF.

The chain couples TRBV2 to TRBJ1-1; TRBD1 is a possible D gene (6 bases). The germline gives CDR1 SNHLY, CDR2 FYNNEI. Trimming pared 3 bases from V and 0 bases from J, leaving 11 bases between. The CDR3 is 15 residues long. As DNA, the CDR3 is TGTGCCAGCAGTGACAATCAGGGGATGAACACTGAAGCTTTCTTT. Translated, it gives CASSDNQGMNTEAFF.

This chain joins TRBV19 and TRBJ2-1; the D gene is possibly TRBD1 (5 bases). The CDR3 consists of 13 residues. The germline gives CDR1 LNHDA, CDR2 SQIVND (reference sequence). The V end was cut by 6 bases, the J end by 7 bases, with 13 bases between. CDR3 sequence: CASRGAKWNEQFF. The CDR3 coding sequence is TGTGCCAGTAGAGGGGCGAAGTGGAATGAGCAGTTCTTC.

Concerning this clone: Other DNA sequences in the sample encode the same CDR3. The chain combines TRBV6-5 with TRBJ2-7; D call uncertain. The CDR3 extends over 11 amino acids. V gave up 4 bases and J gave up 6 bases, with 7 bases separating them. Germline CDR1 reads MNHEY; CDR2 reads SVGAGI. Written as DNA, the CDR3 is TGTGCCAGCAGTTCAACGGGCGAGCAGTACTTC. Protein sequence: CASSSTGEQYF.

A single count supports this clone. Other nucleotide sequences in the sample specify the same CDR3. The CDR3 sequence is CASSLEGGLNQPQHF. In DNA form, the CDR3 reads TGCGCCAGCAGCTTGGAGGGCGGACTTAATCAGCCCCAGCATTTT. The chain joins TRBV5-1 to TRBJ1-5; D gene ambiguous. Looked up from germline, CDR1 is SGHRS and CDR2 is YFSETQ. V was cut by 0 bases and J by 4 bases, with 11 bases left in between. This CDR3 region has 15 residues.

The V call is TRBV4-1, the J call TRBJ2-7, with 10 bases that match TRBD1. The germline V gene has CDR1 MGHRA and CDR2 YSYEKL. This CDR3 spans 16 amino acids. J gave up 5 bases and V 4 bases, and 11 bases lay outside the gene matches. CDR3 nucleotides: TGCGCCAGCAGCCTCCTTCGGACAGGGGGTTTCCACGAGCAGTACTTC. It translates to CASSLLRTGGFHEQYF.

The chain joins TRBV6-6 to TRBJ2-7; D possibly matches TRBD1 or TRBD2 (7 bases each). This CDR3 spans 16 amino acids. Germline assignment: CDR1 MNHNY and CDR2 SVGAGI (reference sequence). V lost 0 bases, J lost 4 bases, and 16 bases lay in between. Here the CDR3 DNA reads TGTGCCAGCAGTTACTCCCGGGGAGGGGGCTCGTACGAGCAGTACTTC. Translated, it gives CASSYSRGGGSYEQYF.

V and J are TRBV5-4 and TRBJ2-1; TRBD2 matches 14 bases. Unmatched junction bases numbered 7, after V lost 5 bases and J lost 0 bases. The germline CDR1 and CDR2 sequences are SGHNT and YYREEE (reference sequence). The CDR3 runs 18 residues. The DNA for the CDR3 is TGTGCCAGCAGGATGGGACTAGCGGGAGAACGCTCCTACAATGAGCAGTTCTTC. Translated: CASRMGLAGERSYNEQFF. The full variable domain, its missing parts supplied by reference TRBV5-4 and TRBJ2-1, is ETGVTQSPTHLIKTRGQQVTLRCSSQSGHNTVSWYQQALGQGPQFIFQYYREEENGRGNFPPRFSGLQFPNYSSELNVNALELDDSALYLCASRMGLAGERSYNEQFFGPGTRLTVL.

The chain is built from TRBV19 and TRBJ1-2; D uncertain. CDR1 is LNHDA, CDR2 SQIVND, per germline (reference sequence). The V end lost 5 bases, the J end lost 2 bases, and 12 bases lay between the germline ends. The CDR3 has 14 residues. The CDR3 region has the DNA TGTGCCAGTAGTCAACAGAACGCAAACTATGGCTACACCTTC. Encoded protein: CASSQQNANYGYTF.

The rearrangement links TRBV20-1 to TRBJ1-2, with 7 bases that match TRBD1. The CDR3 runs 11 residues. In germline, CDR1 is DFQATT, CDR2 SNEGSKA (reference sequence). Unmatched junction bases numbered 3, after V lost 8 bases and J lost 3 bases. For the CDR3, the DNA is TGCAGTCCCGGGACAGACTATGGCTACACCTTC. Translated: CSPGTDYGYTF.

V and J are TRBV2 and TRBJ1-1, with TRBD1 matching 7 bases. CDR3 length: 12 amino acids. The germline V gene has CDR1 SNHLY and CDR2 FYNNEI. The trim removed 6 bases at V and 10 bases at J, leaving 8 bases unmatched. CDR3 amino acids: CASRARTGVAFF. CDR3 DNA sequence: TGTGCCAGCAGGGCACGTACAGGGGTAGCTTTCTTT.

This clone was seen a single time. V and J are TRBV6-5 and TRBJ1-1; TRBD1 might be the D (5 bases). This CDR3 region has 15 residues. Trimming cost V 2 bases and J 2 bases, with 12 bases left between them. Germline loops: CDR1 MNHEY, CDR2 SVGAGI. CDR3 region: CASSYGLGVNTEAFF. In DNA form, the CDR3 reads TGTGCCAGCAGTTACGGATTGGGGGTAAACACTGAAGCTTTCTTT.

The V and J genes are TRBV5-1 and TRBJ2-7; no clear D. The CDR3 consists of 13 residues. The V gene's germline CDR1 is SGHRS and CDR2 YFSETQ. Trimming removed 4 bases at V and 2 bases at J, with 10 bases between. The CDR3 sequence: CASSPSTPYEQYF. The CDR3 DNA follows: TGCGCCAGCAGCCCCTCCACCCCCTACGAGCAGTACTTC.

The V gene is TRBV7-3, the J gene TRBJ2-3; 9 nucleotides match TRBD2. CDR1 SGHTA and CDR2 FQGTGA come from the germline V gene. The CDR3 is 15 residues long. The V gene end was trimmed by 3 bases and the J gene end by 3 bases; junction bases not matched to a gene: 4. In DNA, the CDR3 is TGTGCCAGCAGCTTCGGGACTAGCCCAACAGATACGCAGTATTTT. Its protein is CASSFGTSPTDTQYF.

The V call is TRBV30, the J call TRBJ2-7; 10 bases map to TRBD1. Losses at the gene ends were 5 bases for V and 6 bases for J; bases not matched to a gene: 7. Germline assignment: CDR1 GTSNPN and CDR2 SVGIG (reference sequence). The CDR3 has 13 amino acids. In DNA, the CDR3 is TGTGCCTGGGCCCGGGACAGGGGAAGCGAGCAGTACTTC. Translated: CAWARDRGSEQYF.

V gene TRBV19 combines with J gene TRBJ1-5; D uncertain. The V end was cut by 3 bases, the J end by 1 base, with 16 bases between. The CDR3 covers 17 residues. CDR1 and CDR2 from the germline V gene are LNHDA and SQIVND (reference sequence). CDR3: CASSISTAAESNQPQHF. CDR3 nucleotide sequence: TGTGCCAGTAGTATTTCGACGGCGGCGGAGAGCAATCAGCCCCAGCATTTT.

This sequence joins TRBV29-1 and TRBJ1-2; 9 bases align to TRBD1. Germline CDR1 is SQVTM and CDR2 is ANQGSEA. V lost 6 bases and J lost 7; bases outside the gene matches: 3. CDR3 length: 11 residues. The CDR3 here is CSVRQGVGYTF. CDR3 DNA sequence: TGCAGCGTCAGACAGGGGGTTGGCTACACCTTC. The variable domain in full, with the rest retrieved from reference TRBV29-1 and TRBJ1-2, is SAVISQKPSRDICQRGTSLTIQCQVDSQVTMMFWYRQQPGQSLTLIATANQGSEATYESGFVIDKFPISRPNLTFSTLTVSNMSPEDSSIYLCSVRQGVGYTFGSGTRLTVV.

The chain uses TRBV21-1 and TRBJ1-2; the D call of TRBD1 is as the table states it, not checked on the DNA. TRBV21-1 is given as a pseudogene. The CDR3 length is 15 residues. CDR3 DNA sequence: TGTGCCAGCAGCAAAAAACAGGGGGCTGCCTATGGCTACACCTTC. Its protein product is CASSKKQGAAYGYTF.